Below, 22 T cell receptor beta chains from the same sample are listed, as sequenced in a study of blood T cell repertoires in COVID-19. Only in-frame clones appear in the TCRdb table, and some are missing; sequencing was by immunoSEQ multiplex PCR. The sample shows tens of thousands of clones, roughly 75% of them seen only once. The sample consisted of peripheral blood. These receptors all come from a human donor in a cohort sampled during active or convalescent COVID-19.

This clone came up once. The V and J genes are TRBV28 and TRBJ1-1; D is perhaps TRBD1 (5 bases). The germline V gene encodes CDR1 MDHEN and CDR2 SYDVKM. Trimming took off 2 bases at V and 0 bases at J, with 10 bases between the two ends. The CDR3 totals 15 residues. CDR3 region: CASSLPTALNTEAFF. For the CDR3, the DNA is TGTGCCAGCAGTTTACCGACAGCCTTGAACACTGAAGCTTTCTTT.

CDR3 in amino acids: CASSLSAGSNQPQHF. The CDR3 region has the DNA TGTGCCAGCAGTTTATCCGCGGGTAGCAATCAGCCCCAGCATTTT. The J gene is TRBJ1-5, the V gene TRBV28; no clear D. V lost 1 base, J lost 0 bases, and 7 bases lay in between. The CDR3 runs to 15 residues. Germline V lookup: CDR1 MDHEN, CDR2 SYDVKM. Combining the CDR3 with reference TRBV28 and TRBJ1-5 gives the whole variable domain DVKVTQSSRYLVKRTGEKVFLECVQDMDHENMFWYRQDPGLGLRLIYFSYDVKMKEKGDIPEGYSVSREKKERFSLILESASTNQTSMYLCASSLSAGSNQPQHFGDGTRLSIL.

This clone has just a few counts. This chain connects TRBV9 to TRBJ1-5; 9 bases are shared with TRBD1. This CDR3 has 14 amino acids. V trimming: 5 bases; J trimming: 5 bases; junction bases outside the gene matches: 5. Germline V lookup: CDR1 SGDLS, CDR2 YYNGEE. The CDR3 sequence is CASSGTGIDQPQHF. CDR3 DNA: TGTGCCAGCAGTGGGACAGGGATTGATCAGCCCCAGCATTTT.

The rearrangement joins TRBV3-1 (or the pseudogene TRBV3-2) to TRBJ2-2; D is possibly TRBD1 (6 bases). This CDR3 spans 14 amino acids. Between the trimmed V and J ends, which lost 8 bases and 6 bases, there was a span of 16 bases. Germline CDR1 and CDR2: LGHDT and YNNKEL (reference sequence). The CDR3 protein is CASRTGTEAGELFF. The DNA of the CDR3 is TGTGCCAGCCGTACAGGGACGGAAGCCGGGGAGCTGTTTTTT.

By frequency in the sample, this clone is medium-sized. The CDR3 DNA reads as TGCGCCAGCAGCTTGAGTGTGAGCTCTGGAAACACCATATATTTT. The encoded protein is CASSLSVSSGNTIYF. J is TRBJ1-3 and V is TRBV5-1; D is unclear. This CDR3 is 15 amino acids long. Trimming removed 1 base from V and 0 bases from J, with 8 bases in between. CDR1 is SGHRS, CDR2 YFSETQ, per germline.

CDR3 bases: TGCGCCAGCAGCCAACAAGGACAGGGGAACGAGCAGTACTTC. This sequence encodes CASSQQGQGNEQYF. This rearrangement joins TRBV4-1 to TRBJ2-7, with TRBD1 identical over 9 bases. The V gene end was trimmed by 2 bases and the J gene end by 5 bases; junction bases not matched to a gene: 4. CDR3 length: 14 amino acids. Looked up from germline, CDR1 is MGHRA and CDR2 is YSYEKL.

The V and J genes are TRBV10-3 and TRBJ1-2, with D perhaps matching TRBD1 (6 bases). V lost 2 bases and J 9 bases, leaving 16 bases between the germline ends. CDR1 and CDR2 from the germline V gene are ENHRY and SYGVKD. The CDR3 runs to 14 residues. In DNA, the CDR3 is TGTGCCATCAGTGAGCGAGGGCAGGGGACCAGCTACACCTTC. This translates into CAISERGQGTSYTF.

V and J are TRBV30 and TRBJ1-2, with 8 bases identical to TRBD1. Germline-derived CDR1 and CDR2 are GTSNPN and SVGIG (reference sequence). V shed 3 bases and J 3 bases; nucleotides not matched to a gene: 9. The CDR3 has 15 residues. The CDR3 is CAWRDTGGRDYGYTF. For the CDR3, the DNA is TGTGCCTGGAGGGACACAGGGGGAAGGGACTATGGCTACACCTTC.

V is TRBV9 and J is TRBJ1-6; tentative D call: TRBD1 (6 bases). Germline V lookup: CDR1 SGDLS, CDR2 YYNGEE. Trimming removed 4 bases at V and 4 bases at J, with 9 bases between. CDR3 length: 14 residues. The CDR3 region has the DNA TGTGCCAGCAGCCCCGGGACATATAATTCACCCCTCCACTTT. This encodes CASSPGTYNSPLHF.

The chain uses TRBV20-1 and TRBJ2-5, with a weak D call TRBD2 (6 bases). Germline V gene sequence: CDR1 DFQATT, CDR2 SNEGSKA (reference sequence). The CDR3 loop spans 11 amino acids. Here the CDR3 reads CEAGQRETQYF. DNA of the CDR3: TGCGAGGCGGGGCAACGGGAGACCCAGTACTTC.

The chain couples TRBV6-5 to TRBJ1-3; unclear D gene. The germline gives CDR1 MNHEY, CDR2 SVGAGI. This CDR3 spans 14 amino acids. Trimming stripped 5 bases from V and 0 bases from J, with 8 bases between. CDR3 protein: CASSIRGSGNTIYF. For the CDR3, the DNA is TGTGCCAGCAGTATCAGAGGCTCTGGAAACACCATATATTTT.

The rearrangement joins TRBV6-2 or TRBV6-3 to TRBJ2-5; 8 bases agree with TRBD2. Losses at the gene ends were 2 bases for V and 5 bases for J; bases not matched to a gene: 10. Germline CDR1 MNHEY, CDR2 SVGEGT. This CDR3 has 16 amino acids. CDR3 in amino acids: CASSYGVAGTRETQYF. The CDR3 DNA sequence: TGTGCCAGCAGTTACGGGGTAGCGGGAACTCGGGAGACCCAGTACTTC.

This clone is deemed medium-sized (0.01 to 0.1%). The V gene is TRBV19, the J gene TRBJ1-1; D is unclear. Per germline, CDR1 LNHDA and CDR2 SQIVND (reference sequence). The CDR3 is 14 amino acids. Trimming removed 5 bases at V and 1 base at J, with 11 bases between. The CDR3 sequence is CASSPRAGNTEAFF. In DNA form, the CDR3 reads TGTGCCAGTAGTCCCCGAGCGGGGAACACTGAAGCTTTCTTT.

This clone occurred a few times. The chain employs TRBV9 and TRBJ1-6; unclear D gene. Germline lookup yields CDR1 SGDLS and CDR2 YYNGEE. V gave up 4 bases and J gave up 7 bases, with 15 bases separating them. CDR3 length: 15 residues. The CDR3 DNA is TGTGCCAGCAGCTCCCCGGCGGGGTACAATTCACCCCTCCACTTT. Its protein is CASSSPAGYNSPLHF.

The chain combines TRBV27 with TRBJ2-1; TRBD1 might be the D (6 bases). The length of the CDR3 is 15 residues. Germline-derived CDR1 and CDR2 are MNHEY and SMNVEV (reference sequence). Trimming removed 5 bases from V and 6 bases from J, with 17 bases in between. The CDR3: CASSQDRVGPNEQFF. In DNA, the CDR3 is TGTGCCAGCAGTCAGGACAGAGTTGGGCCCAATGAGCAGTTCTTC.

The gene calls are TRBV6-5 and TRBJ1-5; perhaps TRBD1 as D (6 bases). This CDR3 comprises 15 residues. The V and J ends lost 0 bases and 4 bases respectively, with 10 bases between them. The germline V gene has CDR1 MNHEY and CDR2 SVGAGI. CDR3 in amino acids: CASSYSGGPNQPQHF. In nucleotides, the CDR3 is TGTGCCAGCAGTTACTCAGGGGGTCCGAATCAGCCCCAGCATTTT.

The CDR3 DNA reads as TGTGCCAGCAGTCTAACAGGGTCCTACGAGCAGTACGTC. Translating it yields CASSLTGSYEQYV. The chain joins TRBV5-8 to TRBJ2-7; possibly TRBD1 for D (6 bases). This CDR3 is 13 amino acids long. The V and J ends lost 5 bases and 1 base respectively, with 10 bases between them. CDR1 and CDR2 (germline): SGHTS, YDEGEE.

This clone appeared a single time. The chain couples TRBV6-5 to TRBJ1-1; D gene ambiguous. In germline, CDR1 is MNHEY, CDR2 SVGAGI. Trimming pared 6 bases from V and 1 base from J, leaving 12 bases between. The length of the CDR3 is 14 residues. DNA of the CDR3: TGTGCCAGCAGAACCGGGTCCGAGAACACTGAAGCTTTCTTT. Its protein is CASRTGSENTEAFF.

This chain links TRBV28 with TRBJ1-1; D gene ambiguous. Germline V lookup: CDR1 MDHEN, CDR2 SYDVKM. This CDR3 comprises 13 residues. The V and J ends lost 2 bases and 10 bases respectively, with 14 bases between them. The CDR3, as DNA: TGTGCCAGCAGTTTAGACTTTGTGGAAAGAGCTTTCTTT. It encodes CASSLDFVERAFF.

The CDR3 sequence is CATSRDMGGIKNIQYF. CDR3 nucleotide sequence: TGTGCCACCAGCAGAGATATGGGAGGGATCAAAAACATTCAGTACTTC. The rearrangement joins TRBV15 to TRBJ2-4; 7 bases align to TRBD2. This CDR3 contains 16 residues. The ends lost 0 bases at V and 3 bases at J; junction bases unmatched: 5. The germline V gene has CDR1 LNHNV and CDR2 YYDKDF (reference sequence).

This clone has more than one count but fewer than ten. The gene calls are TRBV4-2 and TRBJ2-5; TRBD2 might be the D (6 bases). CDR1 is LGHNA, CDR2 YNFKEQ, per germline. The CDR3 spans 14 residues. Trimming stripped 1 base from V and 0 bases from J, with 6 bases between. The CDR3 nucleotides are TGTGCCAGCAGCCAAGGCGGGAACCAAGAGACCCAGTACTTC. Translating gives CASSQGGNQETQYF.

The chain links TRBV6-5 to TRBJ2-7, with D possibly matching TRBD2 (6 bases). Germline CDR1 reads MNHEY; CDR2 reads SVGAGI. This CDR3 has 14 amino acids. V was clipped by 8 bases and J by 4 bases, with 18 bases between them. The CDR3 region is CASANWGGSYEQYF. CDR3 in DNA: TGTGCCAGCGCCAACTGGGGAGGTAGTTACGAGCAGTACTTC.